This TCR beta chain originates from a study of early T cells in non-severe SARS-CoV-2 infection. Study-level background: Alpha and beta chains were unpaired, from unsorted whole-blood bulk RNA. General observations from the study: There was a bias toward anti-spike CD8 responses in VDJdb matching, which missed private and CD4 specificities.

TCRdb re-derived calls from the 5' RACE reads in MiXCR, one entry per CDR3 protein. Of more than 65,000 distinct CDR3 sequences in the sample, about an eighth were seen once. CDR1 is LNHDA and CDR2 is SQIVND in the germline V gene (reference sequence). The CDR3 runs 13 residues. V was shortened by 7 bases and J by 6 bases, with 12 bases between the two germline ends. This clonotype occurred many times. Its antigen is unknown. This sequence joins TRBV19 and TRBJ1-4; tentatively, D is TRBD1 (5 bases). This receptor was identified in an adult who was a healthcare worker with PCR-confirmed SARS-CoV-2 infection or an uninfected control (not recorded which). The sample consisted of whole blood. CDR3 bases: TGTGCCAGTATGACAGCGACGGATGAAAAACTGTTTTTT. It translates to CASMTATDEKLFF. Combining the CDR3 with reference TRBV19 and TRBJ1-4 gives the whole variable domain DGGITQSPKYLFRKEGQNVTLSCEQNLNHDAMYWYRQDPGQGLRLIYYSQIVNDFQKGDIAEGYSVSREKKESFPLTVTSAQKNPTAFYLCASMTATDEKLFFGSGTQLSVL.